The 21 T cell receptor beta chains below all came from one sample that was sequenced in a study of T cell responses to AZD1222 COVID-19 vaccine. The method was immunoSEQ multiplex PCR; TCRdb's version includes in-frame clones alone and lacks a portion of them. In the table there are some 84,000 clones, roughly 87% of which are singletons. The source material was peripheral blood, sampled 28 days after the second AZD1222 dose. Every receptor here comes from an adult who received the AZD1222 COVID-19 vaccine.

V is TRBV4-3 and J is TRBJ1-1; no clear D gene. The CDR3 spans 17 residues. Germline lookup yields CDR1 LGHNA and CDR2 YSLEER. V was shortened by 5 bases and J by 2 bases, with 21 bases between the two germline ends. The chain's CDR3 is CASSFQGSRAGNTEAFF. The CDR3 DNA sequence: TGCGCCAGCAGCTTCCAAGGGTCTCGGGCCGGAAACACTGAAGCTTTCTTT.

This chain joins TRBV7-2 and TRBJ1-2; 8 bases fit TRBD1. The germline V gene has CDR1 SGHTA and CDR2 FQGNSA. Unmatched junction bases numbered 10, after V lost 2 bases and J lost 8 bases. The CDR3 runs to 15 residues. CDR3 sequence reads: CASSLQGAQGEGYTF. The CDR3 region has the DNA TGTGCCAGCAGCTTACAGGGGGCGCAGGGAGAGGGCTACACCTTC.

The chain links TRBV9 to TRBJ1-1; 8 nucleotides match TRBD1. CDR1 is SGDLS, CDR2 YYNGEE, per germline. After removal of 1 base from V and 2 bases from J, the junction contained 13 bases not matched to a gene. This CDR3 has 18 amino acids. This chain's CDR3 is CASSVSSDRGSGNTEAFF. The CDR3 bases are TGTGCCAGCAGCGTATCAAGCGACAGGGGTTCAGGAAACACTGAAGCTTTCTTT.

CDR3 nucleotides: TGTGCCAGCAGGGGGGTACTAGGTCAGCCCCAGCATTTT. Its translation is CASRGVLGQPQHF. V usage is TRBV2 and J usage is TRBJ1-5, with TRBD1 as a possible D gene (5 bases). V was clipped by 6 bases and J by 6 bases, with 12 bases between them. Per the germline V gene, CDR1 is SNHLY and CDR2 is FYNNEI. The CDR3 contains 13 residues.

The chain has TRBV3-1 (or the pseudogene TRBV3-2) and TRBJ1-3, with D uncertain. CDR3 size: 14 residues. The germline CDR1 and CDR2 sequences are LGHDT and YNNKEL (reference sequence). With 1 base removed from V and 2 bases from J, the gap between germline ends came to 6 bases. The CDR3 DNA is TGTGCCAGCAGCCAAGTTGAGACTGGAAACACCATATATTTT. Its translation is CASSQVETGNTIYF.

This chain links TRBV18 with TRBJ2-7, with 10 bases lining up with TRBD1. The CDR3 is 15 residues long. Trimming removed 3 bases from V and 3 bases from J; junction bases left unmatched: 5. Germline V gene sequence: CDR1 KGHSH, CDR2 LQKENI. Here the CDR3 DNA reads TGTGCCAGCTCACCCCCCGGACAGGGGGGCTACGAGCAGTACTTC. This codes for CASSPPGQGGYEQYF.

The chain couples TRBV5-1 to TRBJ1-1, with a weak D call TRBD1 (6 bases). The CDR3 runs 14 residues. V lost 3 bases, J lost 5 bases, and 14 bases lay in between. CDR1 is SGHRS and CDR2 is YFSETQ in the germline V gene. CDR3 sequence: CASSYQQGVTEAFF. The CDR3 nucleotides read TGCGCCAGCAGCTACCAACAGGGAGTGACTGAAGCTTTCTTT.

In this sample, this clone turned up once. The chain joins TRBV19 to TRBJ1-2, with D perhaps matching TRBD1 (6 bases). Per germline, CDR1 LNHDA and CDR2 SQIVND (reference sequence). This CDR3 comprises 15 residues. The V end lost 5 bases, the J end lost 7 bases, and 20 bases lay between the germline ends. The CDR3 protein is CASSPRDTETSGYTF. CDR3 DNA sequence: TGTGCCAGTAGTCCCCGGGACACCGAGACCTCTGGCTACACCTTC.

This clone has a handful of counts. This chain joins TRBV7-8 and TRBJ2-7, with 8 bases identical to TRBD2. The CDR3 runs 15 residues. Looked up from germline, CDR1 is SGHVS and CDR2 is FQNEAQ. Trimming removed 5 bases from V and 7 bases from J; junction bases left unmatched: 13. The CDR3 DNA sequence: TGTGCCAGCAGCACTTGGCTAGCGGGCCAGGGGGAGCAGTACTTC. It is translated as CASSTWLAGQGEQYF.

The chain carries TRBV2 and TRBJ2-3; TRBD2 matches 12 bases. The junction had 6 bases not matched to a gene; V was cut back by 6 bases and J by 2 bases. CDR1 is SNHLY and CDR2 is FYNNEI in the germline V gene. The CDR3 covers 16 residues. The DNA for the CDR3 is TGTGCCAGCAGAGAGAGACTAGCGGGGGACACAGATACGCAGTATTTT. Translation: CASRERLAGDTDTQYF.

The gene calls are TRBV7-7 and TRBJ2-5, with TRBD2 as a possible D gene (7 bases). This CDR3 region has 13 residues. Per germline, CDR1 SSHAT and CDR2 FNYEAQ (reference sequence). Trimming left V 11 bases short and J 5 bases short, with 18 bases between. CDR3 bases: TGTGCCCTCAGCCGGGGGGCCGAGGAGACCCAGTACTTC. This sequence encodes CALSRGAEETQYF.

The chain combines TRBV7-2 with TRBJ2-7; weak D call: TRBD1 (5 bases). CDR1 SGHTA and CDR2 FQGNSA come from the germline V gene. This CDR3 spans 13 amino acids. Trimming stripped 5 bases from V and 7 bases from J, with 15 bases between. The CDR3 spells CASSPQRGKEQYF. The DNA for the CDR3 is TGTGCCAGCAGCCCACAAAGGGGCAAGGAGCAGTACTTC.

This clone was found once. The chain is built from TRBV3-1 (or the pseudogene TRBV3-2) and TRBJ1-3, with 9 bases fitting TRBD1. This CDR3 is 16 amino acids long. J was trimmed by 1 base and V by 5 bases; bases with no gene match: 6. CDR1 is LGHDT, CDR2 YNNKEL, per germline (reference sequence). The CDR3 region is CASSSNDRGSGNTIYF. CDR3 nucleotide sequence: TGTGCCAGCAGCTCCAACGACAGGGGGTCTGGAAACACCATATATTTT.

The genes are TRBV11-2 and TRBJ1-5; 8 bases align to TRBD1. This CDR3 comprises 14 residues. Germline CDR1 and CDR2: SGHAT and FQNNGV. The V gene end was trimmed by 4 bases and the J gene end by 7 bases; junction bases not matched to a gene: 6. CDR3 sequence: CASSSRQGSQPQHF. Written as DNA, the CDR3 is TGTGCCAGCAGCTCCCGACAGGGGTCCCAGCCCCAGCATTTT.

This sequence joins TRBV9 and TRBJ2-3, with TRBD2 as a possible D gene (7 bases). The V end lost 4 bases, the J end lost 0 bases, and 15 bases lay between the germline ends. This CDR3 is built from 16 residues. The germline CDR1 and CDR2 sequences are SGDLS and YYNGEE. This chain's CDR3 is CASSPEGGGSTDTQYF. CDR3 DNA: TGTGCCAGCAGCCCCGAAGGGGGGGGTAGCACAGATACGCAGTATTTT.

The rearrangement uses TRBV4-2 and TRBJ1-2; no clear D. V gave up 0 bases and J gave up 11 bases, with 13 bases separating them. The CDR3 loop spans 13 amino acids. The germline gives CDR1 LGHNA, CDR2 YNFKEQ. The CDR3 nucleotides read TGTGCCAGCAGCCAAGAATCCAAGGCGAGATACACCTTC. It is translated as CASSQESKARYTF.

J is TRBJ2-3 and V is TRBV12-3 or TRBV12-4, with a weak D call TRBD1 (6 bases). V was trimmed by 11 bases and J by 7 bases, leaving 16 bases between them. The CDR3 has 12 residues. The CDR3 loop is CAGSLGANTQYF. CDR3 in DNA: TGTGCCGGATCCTTGGGGGCAAATACGCAGTATTTT.

This chain links TRBV6-6 with TRBJ1-4, with 7 bases identical to TRBD1. From germline, CDR1 is MNHNY and CDR2 SVGAGI (reference sequence). The CDR3 is made up of 14 amino acids. With 2 bases clipped from V and 8 bases from J, the junction kept 5 bases outside the gene matches. CDR3 sequence reads: CASSYPEQGEKLFF. CDR3 in DNA: TGTGCCAGCAGTTACCCGGAACAGGGGGAAAAACTGTTTTTT.

The chain links TRBV21-1 to TRBJ1-2. TRBV21-1 is an annotated pseudogene. CDR3 length: 19 residues. The CDR3 nucleotides are TGTGCCAGCAGCCAAAAGGGGAGCCGGCCGGGGGCCGAGGAATCTGGCTACACCTTC. Translated, it gives CASSQKGSRPGAEESGYTF.

The V call is TRBV7-2, the J call TRBJ2-3; D is possibly TRBD1 (6 bases). With 1 base removed from V and 1 base from J, the gap between germline ends came to 12 bases. In germline, CDR1 is SGHTA, CDR2 FQGNSA. The CDR3 is 16 amino acids. CDR3 DNA sequence: TGTGCCAGCAGCTTAGATTGGGGGCTCGGCACAGATACGCAGTATTTT. Its translation is CASSLDWGLGTDTQYF.

The genes are TRBV3-1 (or the pseudogene TRBV3-2) and TRBJ1-4; D is ambiguous. The V end was cut by 0 bases, the J end by 14 bases, with 13 bases between. This CDR3 is built from 13 residues. CDR1 LGHDT and CDR2 YNNKEL come from the germline V gene (reference sequence). The CDR3 bases are TGTGCCAGCAGCCAAGACCAAGCCGGGGTCCTGTTTTTT. It codes for CASSQDQAGVLFF.